A single sample is the source of the 27 T cell receptor beta chains below, sequenced in a study of human T cells and chemical hapten exposure. Time point given: patch test 1, 2 weeks after DPC sensitization. The treatment was: therapeutic diphenylcyclopropenone sensitization with weekly scalp DPC. TCRdb reprocessed the RACE reads via MiXCR and lists one record per CDR3 protein. This repertoire shows 180,000 or so distinct CDR3 sequences, 20% to 25% found once; its top ten account for about 6.7%. Source: whole blood, taken in connection with sensitization to the hapten diphenylcyclopropenone (DPC). These TCRs come from a woman aged 50 to 65 with alopecia areata. Some clones in this sample may be carry-over from other donors' samples.

Details on this clonotype: The junction and the germline gene differ at one end; a read error may be behind it. The chain combines TRBV4-1 with TRBJ2-3; 12 bases are a match to TRBD2. The CDR3 has 20 residues. Looked up from germline, CDR1 is MGHRA and CDR2 is YSYEKL. DNA of the CDR3: TGCGCCAGCAGCCAAGCGTATGGGCTAGCGGGAGGGCCTGGCACAGATACGCAGTCTTTT. The encoded protein is CASSQAYGLAGGPGTDTQSF.

The chain has TRBV7-2 and TRBJ2-7; 7 positions match TRBD2. CDR1 and CDR2 (germline): SGHTA, FQGNSA. The CDR3 consists of 13 residues. V was clipped by 7 bases and J by 4 bases; unmatched bases: 7. The CDR3 here is CASTRGGLYEQYF. Here the CDR3 DNA reads TGTGCCAGCACCCGGGGAGGGTTGTACGAGCAGTACTTC. Supplemented by reference TRBV7-2 and TRBJ2-7, the full variable domain reads GAGVSQSPSNKVTEKGKDVELRCDPISGHTALYWYRQSLGQGLEFLIYFQGNSAPDKSGLPSDRFSAERTGGSVSTLTIQRTQQEDSAVYLCASTRGGLYEQYFGPGTRLTVT.

The rearrangement links TRBV3-1 to TRBJ2-3; 12 nucleotides align to TRBD1. Trimming at V came to 2 bases and at J to 10 bases, leaving 7 bases not matched to a gene. Germline lookup yields CDR1 LGHDT and CDR2 YNNKEL (reference sequence). CDR3 size: 15 residues. The CDR3 bases are TGTGCCAGCAGCCAAACCGGGACAGGGGGCGACCCGCAGTATTTT. Protein sequence: CASSQTGTGGDPQYF.

The V gene is TRBV3-1, the J gene TRBJ2-6, with TRBD1 matching 8 bases. This CDR3 has 15 residues. Germline V lookup: CDR1 LGHDT, CDR2 YNNKEL (reference sequence). The J segment lost 10 bases and the V segment lost 4 bases, leaving 9 bases of the junction unmatched. The CDR3 sequence is CASSPLRTGRNVLTF. The CDR3 bases are TGTGCCAGCAGCCCACTTCGGACAGGGAGGAACGTCCTGACTTTC.

This rearrangement joins TRBV20-1 to TRBJ2-7; 7 bases align to TRBD2. Looked up from germline, CDR1 is DFQATT and CDR2 is SNEGSKA (reference sequence). With V trimmed by 3 bases and J by 1 base, 18 bases remained unmatched. CDR3 length: 18 amino acids. In nucleotides, the CDR3 is TGCAGTGCTAGTTTCCCGCTCGACCCTAGCGGCACATCCTACGAGCAGTACTTC. Translation: CSASFPLDPSGTSYEQYF.

This clonotype was counted a single time. The chain employs TRBV27 and TRBJ2-5; tentative D call: TRBD1 (5 bases). Germline lookup yields CDR1 MNHEY and CDR2 SMNVEV (reference sequence). V gave up 5 bases and J gave up 5 bases, with 15 bases separating them. The CDR3 totals 14 residues. CDR3 residues: CASSPQGLAETQYF. In nucleotides, the CDR3 is TGTGCCAGCAGTCCCCAGGGTCTCGCCGAGACCCAGTACTTC.

This clonotype was seen more than once but under ten times. This chain uses TRBV20-1 with TRBJ1-3; unclear D gene. Trimming left V 6 bases short and J 0 bases short, with 12 bases between. The CDR3 covers 14 residues. Germline CDR1 is DFQATT and CDR2 is SNEGSKA (reference sequence). The CDR3 nucleotides read TGCAGTGCGGTTGACTCAAGCTCTGGAAACACCATATATTTT. Amino acids: CSAVDSSSGNTIYF.

The V gene is TRBV25-1, the J gene TRBJ2-7; no definite D call. The CDR3 is 15 residues long. Deletions cut 3 bases from V and 3 bases from J, with 15 bases between. Looked up from germline, CDR1 is MGHDK and CDR2 is SYGVNS. CDR3 nucleotide sequence: TGTGCCAGCAGTGATACCAAGAGAGGTAACTACGAGCAGTACTTC. Its translation: CASSDTKRGNYEQYF.

The chain combines TRBV20-1 with TRBJ1-1; 8 nucleotides align to TRBD1. V lost 1 base and J lost 10; bases outside the gene matches: 14. This CDR3 has 15 amino acids. The V gene's germline CDR1 is DFQATT and CDR2 SNEGSKA (reference sequence). The CDR3 loop reads CSARANPGQDKGAFF. In DNA form, the CDR3 reads TGCAGTGCTAGAGCAAATCCGGGACAGGACAAGGGAGCTTTCTTT.

The chain recombines TRBV20-1 with TRBJ1-1; D is possibly TRBD1 (6 bases). Germline lookup yields CDR1 DFQATT and CDR2 SNEGSKA (reference sequence). V gave up 3 bases and J gave up 10 bases, with 15 bases separating them. This CDR3 comprises 12 residues. The CDR3, as DNA: TGCAGTGCTAGTAAACAGGGAGGAATAGCTTTCTTT. Amino acid sequence: CSASKQGGIAFF.

This clonotype was observed a handful of times. The chain combines TRBV5-1 with TRBJ1-2, with TRBD1 as a possible D gene (6 bases). The germline CDR1 and CDR2 sequences are SGHRS and YFSETQ. CDR3 length: 17 residues. Trimming stripped 0 bases from V and 6 bases from J, with 21 bases between. The CDR3: CASSLDGRGLSWDGYTF. In DNA form, the CDR3 reads TGCGCCAGCAGCTTGGATGGCAGGGGATTGTCTTGGGATGGCTACACCTTC.

In this sample, this clonotype turned up a few times. The gene calls are TRBV20-1 and TRBJ2-7; 9 bases are a match to TRBD2. CDR1 is DFQATT, CDR2 SNEGSKA, per germline (reference sequence). The CDR3 has 16 amino acids. V trimming: 2 bases; J trimming: 1 base; junction bases outside the gene matches: 9. This CDR3 is CSARRWRTSDSYEQYF. The CDR3 DNA follows: TGCAGTGCTAGAAGGTGGAGGACTAGCGATTCCTACGAGCAGTACTTC.

This clonotype has just a few counts. This chain links TRBV5-6 with TRBJ1-1; D remains ambiguous. This CDR3 spans 14 amino acids. CDR1 and CDR2 (germline): SGHDT, YYEEEE. The V and J ends lost 2 bases and 4 bases respectively, with 12 bases between them. The CDR3 nucleotides are TGTGCCAGCAGCTTTGGGATTGGTGTCACTGAAGCTTTCTTT. Amino acids: CASSFGIGVTEAFF.

A few counts support this clonotype. J is TRBJ2-7 and V is TRBV18; TRBD1 agrees at 11 bases. V lost 3 bases, J lost 4 bases, and 5 bases stayed unmatched. The length of the CDR3 is 15 residues. The germline V gene has CDR1 KGHSH and CDR2 LQKENI. The CDR3 nucleotides read TGTGCCAGCTCACCGACCGGACAGGGGGCTTACGAGCAGTACTTC. This gives the protein CASSPTGQGAYEQYF.

The chain couples TRBV11-2 to TRBJ2-1; TRBD2 matches 13 bases. Germline loops: CDR1 SGHAT, CDR2 FQNNGV. The junction had 9 bases not matched to a gene; V was cut back by 9 bases and J by 10 bases. The CDR3 consists of 14 residues. The CDR3 here is CASHAGLAGNEQFF. CDR3 DNA sequence: TGTGCCAGTCACGCGGGACTAGCGGGAAACGAGCAGTTCTTC.

There are a few counts of this clonotype. CDR3 in amino acids: CASSFRLAGGPGELFF. The CDR3 DNA is TGTGCCAGCAGCTTCCGACTAGCGGGAGGTCCCGGGGAGCTGTTTTTT. The chain couples TRBV7-2 to TRBJ2-2; the match to TRBD2 covers 13 bases. V lost 3 bases and J lost 6; bases outside the gene matches: 4. Germline V gene data show CDR1 as SGHTA and CDR2 as FQGNSA. There are 16 residues in the CDR3.

This clonotype was seen only a few times. The V gene is TRBV24-1, the J gene TRBJ2-1; 7 positions match TRBD1. The CDR3 covers 16 residues. The V and J ends lost 3 bases and 2 bases, in that order; junction bases with no gene match: 6. Germline loops: CDR1 KGHDR, CDR2 SFDVKD. The CDR3 nucleotides are TGTGCCACCAGTGATCGCACAGGGGCCACCTACAATGAGCAGTTCTTC. This translates into CATSDRTGATYNEQFF.

This clonotype has more than one count but fewer than ten. The J gene is TRBJ1-1, the V gene TRBV2; 7 bases map to TRBD1. Trimming at V came to 4 bases and at J to 2 bases, leaving 7 bases not matched to a gene. The CDR3 is 15 residues long. CDR1 is SNHLY and CDR2 is FYNNEI in the germline V gene. The CDR3 DNA follows: TGTGCCAGCAGTGGCCCGGGACAGAGTAACACTGAAGCTTTCTTT. Its translation: CASSGPGQSNTEAFF. Full variable domain (missing parts from reference TRBV2 and TRBJ1-1): EPEVTQTPSHQVTQMGQEVILRCVPISNHLYFYWYRQILGQKVEFLVSFYNNEISEKSEIFDDQFSVERPDGSNFTLKIRSTKLEDSAMYFCASSGPGQSNTEAFFGQGTRLTVV.

This clonotype was observed a few times. This sequence joins TRBV9 and TRBJ2-3; 11 positions match TRBD2. In germline, CDR1 is SGDLS, CDR2 YYNGEE. The junction had 5 bases not matched to a gene; V was cut back by 0 bases and J by 8 bases. The length of the CDR3 is 15 residues. Here the CDR3 reads CASSVAGSGRVTQYF. In DNA form, the CDR3 reads TGTGCCAGCAGCGTAGCTGGTAGCGGGAGGGTTACGCAGTATTTT.

This chain uses TRBV5-1 with TRBJ1-5, with TRBD1 as a possible D gene (5 bases). CDR1 is SGHRS, CDR2 YFSETQ, per germline. The CDR3 totals 14 residues. Trimming cost V 0 bases and J 8 bases, with 12 bases left between them. The CDR3 sequence is CASSLEGGDEPQHF. DNA of the CDR3: TGCGCCAGCAGCTTGGAAGGAGGGGATGAGCCCCAGCATTTT.

The chain has TRBV28 and TRBJ2-7; tentatively, D is TRBD1 (5 bases). V was pared by 7 bases and J by 4 bases, with 11 bases between. The CDR3 length is 12 residues. The germline CDR1 and CDR2 sequences are MDHEN and SYDVKM. The CDR3 bases are TGTGCCAGCACAGAGTCAGGGTACGAGCAGTACTTC. Translating gives CASTESGYEQYF. The full variable domain, with the rest looked up from reference TRBV28 and TRBJ2-7, is DVKVTQSSRYLVKRTGEKVFLECVQDMDHENMFWYRQDPGLGLRLIYFSYDVKMKEKGDIPEGYSVSREKKERFSLILESASTNQTSMYLCASTESGYEQYFGPGTRLTVT.

This clonotype was detected many times. The J gene is TRBJ2-1, the V gene TRBV20-1; 7 bases are shared with TRBD2. The V gene's germline CDR1 is DFQATT and CDR2 SNEGSKA (reference sequence). V lost 0 bases, J lost 0 bases, and 14 bases stayed unmatched. This CDR3 region has 19 residues. The CDR3 sequence: CSARDHGEAGPSSYNEQFF. The DNA of the CDR3 is TGCAGTGCTAGAGATCATGGGGAAGCGGGACCGAGCTCCTACAATGAGCAGTTCTTC.

The chain uses TRBV13 and TRBJ2-5, with 7 bases lining up with TRBD1. The CDR3 contains 15 residues. Germline lookup yields CDR1 PRHDT and CDR2 FYEKMQ (reference sequence). V was clipped by 5 bases and J by 4 bases; unmatched bases: 10. CDR3 nucleotide sequence: TGTGCCAGCAGCCCAGCCCCCGCAGGGGGAGAGACCCAGTACTTC. Its protein is CASSPAPAGGETQYF.

This clonotype was found once. Relative to the germline gene, one junction end is altered; a read error may explain this. The genes are TRBV25-1 and TRBJ2-5; perhaps TRBD2 as D (5 bases). Per the germline V gene, CDR1 is MGHDK and CDR2 is SYGVNS. The CDR3 is made up of 15 amino acids. The CDR3 spells CAGSGGGLYQETQYF. DNA for the CDR3: TGTGCCGGCAGTGGAGGAGGACTCTACCAAGAGACCCAGTACTTC.

The gene calls are TRBV7-9 and TRBJ2-3, with D unclear. The ends were cut back, 4 bases at V and 4 bases at J, with 15 bases in the middle. Per germline, CDR1 SEHNR and CDR2 FQNEAQ (reference sequence). The CDR3 is made up of 15 amino acids. The CDR3 is CASSSGRIPPDTQYF. DNA of the CDR3: TGTGCCAGCAGCTCCGGACGGATTCCCCCAGATACGCAGTATTTT.

This clonotype showed up just a few times. J is TRBJ2-1 and V is TRBV7-6, with D perhaps matching TRBD1 (7 bases). The CDR3 totals 16 residues. V was cut by 5 bases and J by 9 bases, with 23 bases left in between. Germline CDR1 reads SGHVS; CDR2 reads FNYEAQ. The CDR3 DNA reads TGTGCCAGCAGCCCCGCTGGCGGGATCAGGGGGAGTGAGCAGTTCTTC. Its translation is CASSPAGGIRGSEQFF.

This chain uses TRBV14 with TRBJ2-3; D is undetermined. Germline V gives CDR1 SGHDN, CDR2 FVKESK. V was shortened by 1 base and J by 4 bases, with 0 bases between the two germline ends. This CDR3 is built from 11 residues. CDR3 sequence (DNA): TGTGCCAGCAGCCAAGCAGATACGCAGTATTTT. Translated: CASSQADTQYF.